This entry lists 10 T cell receptor beta chains sequenced from one sample in a study of shared clonotypes between healthy human individuals. Assay: immunoSEQ multiplex PCR; the TCRdb copy retains only in-frame clones and omits some. The table shows under 650,000 clones, with almost 97% occurring only once. Source material: naive CD4+ T cells sorted from blood. Subset meaning: CD45RA+ positively selected. Receptors were obtained from a woman aged 25-40 years in good health.

Only one count was recorded for this clone. The chain has TRBV19 and TRBJ1-5, with 7 nucleotides matching TRBD1. Per the germline V gene, CDR1 is LNHDA and CDR2 is SQIVND (reference sequence). V lost 5 bases to trimming and J lost 6 bases; unmatched junction nucleotides: 7. The CDR3 runs to 14 residues. The CDR3 DNA sequence: TGTGCCAGTAGTGCTGACAGGGCCTCTCAGCCCCAGCATTTT. It specifies CASSADRASQPQHF.

The chain uses TRBV7-3 and TRBJ2-2; D is undetermined. The CDR3 contains 15 residues. Trimming left V 4 bases short and J 5 bases short, with 14 bases between. CDR1 and CDR2 (germline): SGHTA, FQGTGA. CDR3 DNA sequence: TGTGCCAGCAGCTCCCCATTCGGGTCGACCGGGGAGCTGTTTTTT. This codes for CASSSPFGSTGELFF.

The rearrangement joins TRBV28 to TRBJ1-2; D remains unclear. Germline values: CDR1 MDHEN, CDR2 SYDVKM. Trimming cost V 8 bases and J 6 bases, with 13 bases left between them. The CDR3 contains 12 residues. CDR3 sequence (DNA): TGTGCCAGCTCCTTAGGGTCTGATGGCTACACCTTC. The encoded protein is CASSLGSDGYTF.

The chain uses TRBV5-6 and TRBJ2-1; 8 positions match TRBD2. V was clipped by 5 bases and J by 7 bases; unmatched bases: 5. Germline V gene sequence: CDR1 SGHDT, CDR2 YYEEEE. CDR3 length: 13 residues. This chain's CDR3 is CASRKAGVNEQFF. Written as DNA, the CDR3 is TGTGCCAGCAGAAAAGCGGGAGTTAATGAGCAGTTCTTC. Combining the CDR3 with reference TRBV5-6 and TRBJ2-1 gives the whole variable domain DAGVTQSPTHLIKTRGQQVTLRCSPKSGHDTVSWYQQALGQGPQFIFQYYEEEERQRGNFPDRFSGHQFPNYSSELNVNALLLGDSALYLCASRKAGVNEQFFGPGTRLTVL.

The CDR3 is CASSPAKANLAKNIQYF. CDR3 coding DNA: TGTGCCAGCAGCCCCGCCAAGGCGAATCTAGCCAAAAACATTCAGTACTTC. V gene TRBV7-9 combines with J gene TRBJ2-4; D gene uncertain. The CDR3 consists of 17 residues. The germline V gene has CDR1 SEHNR and CDR2 FQNEAQ (reference sequence). The V end lost 5 bases, the J end lost 0 bases, and 17 bases lay between the germline ends.

The CDR3 DNA reads as TGTGCCAGCAGCCGACCAAGCCTTGGGTACAATGAGCAGTTCTTC. It codes for CASSRPSLGYNEQFF. The rearrangement links TRBV28 to TRBJ2-1; unclear D gene. V was cut by 6 bases and J by 4 bases, with 16 bases left in between. The germline CDR1 and CDR2 sequences are MDHEN and SYDVKM. The CDR3 covers 15 residues.

The chain links TRBV19 to TRBJ2-1; no reliable D call. The germline CDR1 and CDR2 sequences are LNHDA and SQIVND (reference sequence). Between the trimmed V and J ends, which lost 5 bases and 6 bases, there was a span of 11 bases. This CDR3 is 13 amino acids long. This CDR3 reads CASSPSNRNEQFF. Here the CDR3 DNA reads TGTGCCAGTAGTCCTAGTAACCGCAATGAGCAGTTCTTC.

The rearrangement joins TRBV20-1 to TRBJ1-3; D gene unclear. V lost 3 bases, J lost 4 bases, and 4 bases lay in between. This CDR3 contains 11 residues. CDR1 and CDR2 from the germline V gene are DFQATT and SNEGSKA (reference sequence). The CDR3 sequence is CSASGGNTIYF. The DNA of the CDR3 is TGCAGTGCTAGCGGCGGAAACACCATATATTTT.

The V gene is TRBV29-1, the J gene TRBJ1-6; possibly TRBD1 for D (5 bases). Germline values: CDR1 SQVTM, CDR2 ANQGSEA. The CDR3 length is 14 residues. The V end was cut by 6 bases, the J end by 7 bases, with 16 bases between. The CDR3 nucleotides are TGCAGCGTACGAGACCGGGACGGGAATTCACCCCTCCACTTT. It yields the protein CSVRDRDGNSPLHF. The full variable domain, its missing parts supplied by reference TRBV29-1 and TRBJ1-6, is SAVISQKPSRDICQRGTSLTIQCQVDSQVTMMFWYRQQPGQSLTLIATANQGSEATYESGFVIDKFPISRPNLTFSTLTVSNMSPEDSSIYLCSVRDRDGNSPLHFGNGTRLTVT.

J is TRBJ1-5 and V is TRBV10-3; the match to TRBD1 covers 9 bases. Per germline, CDR1 ENHRY and CDR2 SYGVKD. The CDR3 has 14 residues. J gave up 5 bases and V 4 bases, and 3 bases lay outside the gene matches. Here the CDR3 DNA reads TGTGCCATCAGTGGGGGGACAGGGCATCAGCCCCAGCATTTT. It specifies CAISGGTGHQPQHF.